What follows is one T cell receptor beta chain and its context. The data derive from a study of T cell responses to AZD1222 COVID-19 vaccine. Sequencing was performed with immunoSEQ multiplex PCR; in TCRdb, only in-frame clones are kept and a portion is missing. The top ten hold more than 15% of the sample, which has about 100,000 clones, just under 90% seen once. V gave up 5 bases and J gave up 7 bases; unmatched junction bases: 21. Per the germline V gene, CDR1 is MNHEY and CDR2 is SMNVEV (reference sequence). The CDR3 is 18 residues long. This chain links TRBV27 with TRBJ1-2; 8 bases are a match to TRBD1. The TCR comes from an adult in good health. The starting material was peripheral blood, obtained on day 0 of AZD1222 vaccination. CDR3 loop: CASSPNIRTGSLVGGYTF. CDR3 sequence (DNA): TGTGCCAGCAGTCCAAACATTAGGACAGGGTCGCTCGTTGGTGGCTACACCTTC.